Below, 12 T cell receptor beta chains from the same sample are listed, as sequenced in a study of blood T cell repertoires in COVID-19 (dated by TCRdb to the early 2020s). Preparation of the library involved the immunoSEQ multiplex PCR assay. Sourced from immuneACCESS, this table was stored by TCRdb with only in-frame sequences that have V and J called. A share of the clones is absent; for the studies checked, an unresolved V gene accounts for under half, and the remainder has no known explanation. The sample profile shows around 62,000 clones; around 89% of them were found once. Of the sample, around 10% falls within the top ten clones. Source material: PBMCs or T cells enriched from blood (not recorded which). These receptors all stem from a woman in her thirties or forties who had recovered from COVID-19.

The chain uses TRBV2 and TRBJ1-2; weak D call: TRBD1 (5 bases). The length of the CDR3 is 14 residues. Germline loops: CDR1 SNHLY, CDR2 FYNNEI. V lost 4 bases, J lost 6 bases, and 15 bases lay in between. In nucleotides, the CDR3 is TGTGCCAGCAGTGTCGTTGGGGGGGAAGATGGCTACACCTTC. This encodes CASSVVGGEDGYTF.

CDR3 coding DNA: TGCAGCGTAGCCGGGACACAAAATAACTATGGCTACACCTTC. Encoded protein: CSVAGTQNNYGYTF. The chain uses TRBV29-1 and TRBJ1-2; tentative D call: TRBD1 (6 bases). Germline CDR1 and CDR2: SQVTM and ANQGSEA. V was pared by 6 bases and J by 1 base, with 15 bases between. The CDR3 has 14 amino acids.

The chain has TRBV5-1 and TRBJ2-1; D is undetermined. Germline assignment: CDR1 SGHRS and CDR2 YFSETQ. This CDR3 contains 16 residues. V was clipped by 0 bases and J by 5 bases, with 15 bases between them. The CDR3 loop is CASSLGLVADDNEQFF. CDR3 bases: TGCGCCAGCAGCTTGGGTTTGGTGGCGGATGACAATGAGCAGTTCTTC.

The chain couples TRBV19 to TRBJ2-5; the match to TRBD2 covers 8 bases. The CDR3 is 14 residues long. Germline V gives CDR1 LNHDA, CDR2 SQIVND (reference sequence). V lost 6 bases, J lost 5 bases, and 8 bases stayed unmatched. This chain's CDR3 is CASSNSGAGETQYF. CDR3 nucleotides: TGTGCCAGTAGCAATAGCGGGGCGGGGGAGACCCAGTACTTC.

This clone was counted once. V usage is TRBV12-3 or TRBV12-4 and J usage is TRBJ2-7; 7 nucleotides line up with TRBD1. The CDR3 loop spans 12 amino acids. The ends lost 6 bases at V and 3 bases at J; junction bases unmatched: 2. This chain's CDR3 is CASSQGVYEQYF. CDR3 nucleotide sequence: TGTGCCAGCAGCCAGGGGGTCTACGAGCAGTACTTC.

This rearrangement joins TRBV15 to TRBJ2-3; 9 nucleotides match TRBD2. Germline V gene lookup returns CDR1 LNHNV and CDR2 YYDKDF (reference sequence). The ends lost 8 bases at V and 1 base at J; junction bases unmatched: 4. The CDR3 runs 14 residues. The CDR3 here is CATSKRGGTDTQYF. CDR3 DNA sequence: TGTGCCACCTCGAAGCGGGGGGGCACAGATACGCAGTATTTT.

V gene TRBV25-1 combines with J gene TRBJ1-1, with unresolved D. This CDR3 contains 14 residues. CDR1 is MGHDK, CDR2 SYGVNS, per germline. V was cut by 6 bases and J by 4 bases, with 15 bases left in between. The CDR3 nucleotides are TGTGCCAGCAGGGAAAACAGCTTTTTCACTGAAGCTTTCTTT. Protein: CASRENSFFTEAFF.

This clone was recorded a few times. The chain carries TRBV11-2 and TRBJ1-1, with a weak D call TRBD1 (6 bases). CDR1 and CDR2 (germline): SGHAT, FQNNGV. Trimming removed 1 base from V and 6 bases from J, with 12 bases in between. The CDR3 covers 14 residues. The CDR3 DNA follows: TGTGCCAGCAGCTTAGGGTTGCCAGGGGCTGAAGCTTTCTTT. Translating gives CASSLGLPGAEAFF.

The chain couples TRBV18 to TRBJ2-3; D possibly corresponds to TRBD2 (6 bases). Germline loops: CDR1 KGHSH, CDR2 LQKENI. Trimming took 2 bases from V and 0 from J, leaving 6 bases between them. The CDR3 loop spans 14 amino acids. The CDR3 DNA sequence: TGTGCCAGCTCACCAGGGGGGAGCACAGATACGCAGTATTTT. Protein product: CASSPGGSTDTQYF.

This chain joins TRBV5-1 and TRBJ1-1; 12 nucleotides align to TRBD1. The trim removed 5 bases at V and 6 bases at J, leaving 8 bases unmatched. This CDR3 is 15 amino acids long. Germline assignment: CDR1 SGHRS and CDR2 YFSETQ. This chain's CDR3 is CASRGQGALQAEAFF. In DNA, the CDR3 is TGCGCCAGCAGGGGACAGGGGGCATTGCAGGCTGAAGCTTTCTTT.

The chain carries TRBV7-9 and TRBJ1-2; 8 nucleotides line up with TRBD1. The CDR3 is 13 amino acids. Trimming at V came to 5 bases and at J to 8 bases, leaving 7 bases not matched to a gene. Germline loops: CDR1 SEHNR, CDR2 FQNEAQ (reference sequence). CDR3 DNA: TGTGCCAGCAGCCCAACGACAGGGGCCGGCTACACCTTC. Encoded protein: CASSPTTGAGYTF.

This sequence joins TRBV27 and TRBJ2-2; perhaps TRBD1 as D (6 bases). The CDR3 length is 13 residues. V was trimmed by 10 bases and J by 1 base, leaving 10 bases between them. CDR1 is MNHEY, CDR2 SMNVEV, per germline (reference sequence). The CDR3 DNA reads as TGTGCCACCAAGGGACAGAACACCGGGGAGCTGTTTTTT. It yields the protein CATKGQNTGELFF.